What follows are 17 T cell receptor beta chains derived from one specimen sequenced in a study of T cells in Graves' hyperthyroidism and ophthalmopathy. Amplification yielded TCR beta CDR3 regions, with RNA transcripts as the source. The primer set for the first-round RT-PCR of the TCR CDR3 was HTBI. TCRdb used MiXCR to reprocess the multiplex PCR reads, holding one entry per CDR3 protein. The sample comprises hundreds of thousands of distinct CDR3 sequences, approximately 16% of which are singletons, and 28% rests with the top ten. Input material: blood. All receptors derive from a woman younger than 30 with Graves' ophthalmopathy.

This clonotype was seen ten or more times. The chain recombines TRBV20-1 with TRBJ1-5; D unclear. The CDR3 runs to 13 residues. The V end lost 2 bases, the J end lost 2 bases, and 7 bases lay between the germline ends. Per germline, CDR1 DFQATT and CDR2 SNEGSKA (reference sequence). The CDR3 DNA sequence: TGCAGTGCTAGAAGGGCCGGCAATCAGCCCCAGCATTTT. Its protein is CSARRAGNQPQHF.

This clonotype was recorded at least ten times. The V and J genes are TRBV7-2 and TRBJ2-7; perhaps D is TRBD1 or TRBD2 (5 bases each). Trimming pared 1 base from V and 3 bases from J, leaving 13 bases between. Germline V CDR1 and CDR2: SGHTA, FQGNSA. The CDR3 length is 15 residues. The CDR3 nucleotides read TGTGCCAGCAGCTTAGAACTCACTGGGGGCTACGAGCAGTACTTC. Its translation: CASSLELTGGYEQYF.

For the CDR3, the DNA is TGTGCCAGCTCACCCGCCGGGACAGGGGAGGAAGCTTTCTTT. It encodes CASSPAGTGEEAFF. The V and J genes are TRBV18 and TRBJ1-1; 10 bases match TRBD1. Per the germline V gene, CDR1 is KGHSH and CDR2 is LQKENI. Germline trimming cut 3 bases from V and 8 bases from J; bases unmatched to any gene: 6. The CDR3 has 14 amino acids.

This clonotype was found a few times. The J gene is TRBJ2-3, the V gene TRBV7-6; a weak D match, TRBD2 (5 bases). Germline loops: CDR1 SGHVS, CDR2 FNYEAQ. Trimming removed 0 bases from V and 1 base from J, with 8 bases in between. The length of the CDR3 is 15 residues. CDR3 nucleotide sequence: TGTGCCAGCAGCTTAGCTGTGGGAGGCACAGATACGCAGTATTTT. This gives the protein CASSLAVGGTDTQYF.

Comment on this clonotype: A much bigger clone sits one base away, suggesting this may be a read error. The genes are TRBV12-3 or TRBV12-4 and TRBJ1-2, with TRBD1 identical over 9 bases. The CDR3 has 13 residues. The CDR3 sequence: CAGSSGQGNGYTF. In nucleotides, the CDR3 is TGTGCCGGCAGTTCGGGACAGGGAAATGGCTACACCTTC.

This clonotype was picked up many times. V is TRBV7-7 and J is TRBJ2-1, with 9 positions matching TRBD2. V lost 6 bases and J lost 4; bases outside the gene matches: 7. This CDR3 spans 15 amino acids. Germline-derived CDR1 and CDR2 are SSHAT and FNYEAQ (reference sequence). In DNA, the CDR3 is TGTGCCAGCAGTTTGGGTACTAGCGGGTACAATGAGCAGTTCTTC. Translating it yields CASSLGTSGYNEQFF.

In this sample, this clonotype turned up many times. The chain uses TRBV28 and TRBJ2-2, with 7 positions matching TRBD1. After removal of 7 bases from V and 5 bases from J, the junction contained 13 bases not matched to a gene. This CDR3 is built from 16 residues. Per the germline V gene, CDR1 is MDHEN and CDR2 is SYDVKM. In DNA, the CDR3 is TGTGCCAGCACCGTAGGTTTCACACAGGGGACCGGGGAGCTGTTTTTT. Translating it yields CASTVGFTQGTGELFF.

This clonotype was detected many times. The rearrangement joins TRBV15 to TRBJ1-5; D gene ambiguous. The V end was cut by 8 bases, the J end by 1 base, with 21 bases between. The germline V gene has CDR1 LNHNV and CDR2 YYDKDF (reference sequence). The CDR3 loop spans 17 amino acids. The CDR3 DNA reads as TGTGCCACCGCCCTCTCCCGAGGTGAAATGAGCAATCAGCCCCAGCATTTT. Protein sequence: CATALSRGEMSNQPQHF.

There are many counts of this clonotype. The V call is TRBV5-6, the J call TRBJ1-1; D unclear. Trimming took off 1 base at V and 2 bases at J, with 12 bases between the two ends. Germline V gene lookup returns CDR1 SGHDT and CDR2 YYEEEE. The CDR3 covers 15 residues. In nucleotides, the CDR3 is TGTGCCAGCAGCTTGCGGAGAATCGGTAACACTGAAGCTTTCTTT. Translated: CASSLRRIGNTEAFF.

In its sample, this clonotype was seen many times. The CDR3 reads CASSLFLAGEVRNEQFF. Here the CDR3 DNA reads TGTGCCAGCAGCTTGTTTTTAGCGGGAGAAGTAAGAAATGAGCAGTTCTTC. This chain joins TRBV7-8 and TRBJ2-1; 9 nucleotides match TRBD2. This CDR3 has 17 amino acids. The trim removed 3 bases at V and 7 bases at J, leaving 13 bases unmatched. Germline CDR1 and CDR2: SGHVS and FQNEAQ.

J is TRBJ1-2 and V is TRBV29-1; D remains unclear. Germline CDR1 SQVTM, CDR2 ANQGSEA. V shed 4 bases and J shed 6 bases, with 6 bases lying between them. The CDR3 is 10 amino acids. CDR3 amino acids: CSVAEDGYTF. The CDR3 nucleotides read TGCAGCGTTGCGGAGGATGGCTACACCTTC.

This clonotype was detected many times. J is TRBJ2-2 and V is TRBV4-2; D remains ambiguous. Trimming left V 0 bases short and J 7 bases short, with 15 bases between. This CDR3 contains 16 residues. The germline gives CDR1 LGHNA, CDR2 YNFKEQ. DNA for the CDR3: TGTGCCAGCAGCCAAGATCGGTCTGGTAGCCTCGGGGAGCTGTTTTTT. It specifies CASSQDRSGSLGELFF.

This clonotype was recorded many times. The chain joins TRBV4-3 to TRBJ1-1, with TRBD1 as a possible D gene (6 bases). V was clipped by 0 bases and J by 3 bases, with 17 bases between them. CDR3 length: 17 amino acids. Germline V gives CDR1 LGHNA, CDR2 YSLEER. CDR3 coding DNA: TGCGCCAGCAGCCAAGAGGCGTCGGGGGCGCGGGACACTGAAGCTTTCTTT. Translated, it gives CASSQEASGARDTEAFF.

This clonotype turned up a few times. This chain links TRBV20-1 with TRBJ2-7; 14 bases align to TRBD2. CDR1 and CDR2 (germline): DFQATT, SNEGSKA (reference sequence). V was pared by 3 bases and J by 5 bases, with 0 bases of the junction left unmatched. The CDR3 spans 13 residues. The CDR3 sequence: CSARTSGGDEQYF. The CDR3, as DNA: TGCAGTGCTAGGACTAGCGGGGGGGACGAGCAGTACTTC.

The V gene is TRBV28, the J gene TRBJ2-7; 12 bases are shared with TRBD1. Germline lookup yields CDR1 MDHEN and CDR2 SYDVKM. This CDR3 has 14 amino acids. V trimming: 5 bases; J trimming: 5 bases; junction bases outside the gene matches: 4. The DNA for the CDR3 is TGTGCCAGCAGTGTCGGGACAGGGGGCAACGAGCAGTACTTC. Protein: CASSVGTGGNEQYF.

This clonotype was seen many times. The J gene is TRBJ2-2, the V gene TRBV7-6, with 10 bases that match TRBD2. V dropped 1 base and J dropped 6; count of bases not matched to a gene: 8. Germline values: CDR1 SGHVS, CDR2 FNYEAQ. There are 17 residues in the CDR3. In nucleotides, the CDR3 is TGTGCCAGCAGCTTAGGCCCAGCGGGGGGGCCCTCCGGGGAGCTGTTTTTT. It specifies CASSLGPAGGPSGELFF.

This clonotype was detected many times. The CDR3 DNA follows: TGTGCCAGCAGTTTAGGGACAGGGGTTAGCGAGCAGTACTTC. Translation: CASSLGTGVSEQYF. This chain uses TRBV28 with TRBJ2-7; 10 positions agree with TRBD1. This CDR3 comprises 14 residues. Germline trimming cut 2 bases from V and 6 bases from J; bases unmatched to any gene: 4. Germline V gene lookup returns CDR1 MDHEN and CDR2 SYDVKM.